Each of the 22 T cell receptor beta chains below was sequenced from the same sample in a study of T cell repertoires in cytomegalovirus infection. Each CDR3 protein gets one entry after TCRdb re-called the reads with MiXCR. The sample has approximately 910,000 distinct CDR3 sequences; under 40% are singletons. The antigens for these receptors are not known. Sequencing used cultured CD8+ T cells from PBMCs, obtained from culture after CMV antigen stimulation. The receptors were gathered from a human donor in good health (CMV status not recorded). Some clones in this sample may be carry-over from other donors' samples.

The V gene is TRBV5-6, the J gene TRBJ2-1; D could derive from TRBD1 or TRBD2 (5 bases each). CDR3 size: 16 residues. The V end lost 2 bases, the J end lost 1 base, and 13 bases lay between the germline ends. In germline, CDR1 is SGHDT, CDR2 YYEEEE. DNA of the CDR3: TGTGCCAGCAGCTTCGGGACGTCGCCGTCCTACAATGAGCAGTTCTTC. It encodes CASSFGTSPSYNEQFF.

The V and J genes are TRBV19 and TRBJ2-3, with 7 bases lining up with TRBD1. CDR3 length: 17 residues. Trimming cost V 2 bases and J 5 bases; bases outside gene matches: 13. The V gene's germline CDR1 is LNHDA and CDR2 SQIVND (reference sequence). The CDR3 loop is CASSILRGRGLGDTQYF. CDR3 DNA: TGTGCCAGTAGTATACTAAGGGGGCGCGGATTAGGAGATACGCAGTATTTT.

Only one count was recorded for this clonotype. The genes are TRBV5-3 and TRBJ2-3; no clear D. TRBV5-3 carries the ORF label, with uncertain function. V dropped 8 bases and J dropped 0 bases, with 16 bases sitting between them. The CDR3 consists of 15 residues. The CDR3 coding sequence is TGTGCCAGCAGTGGCAGCCTATCGAGCACAGATACGCAGTATTTT. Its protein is CASSGSLSSTDTQYF.

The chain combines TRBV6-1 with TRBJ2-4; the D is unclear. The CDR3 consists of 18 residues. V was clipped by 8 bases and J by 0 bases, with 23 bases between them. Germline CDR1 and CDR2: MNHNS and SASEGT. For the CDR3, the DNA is TGTGCCAGCCGAGAGAGTCCAGACTTTTTCCTAGCCAAAAACATTCAGTACTTC. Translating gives CASRESPDFFLAKNIQYF.

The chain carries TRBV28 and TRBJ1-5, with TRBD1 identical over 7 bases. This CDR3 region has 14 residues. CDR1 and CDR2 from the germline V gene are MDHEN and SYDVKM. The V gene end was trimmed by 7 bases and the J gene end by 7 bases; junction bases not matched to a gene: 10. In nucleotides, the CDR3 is TGTGCCAGCATCGGGACAGTAGTATTCCAGCCCCAGCATTTT. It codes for CASIGTVVFQPQHF.

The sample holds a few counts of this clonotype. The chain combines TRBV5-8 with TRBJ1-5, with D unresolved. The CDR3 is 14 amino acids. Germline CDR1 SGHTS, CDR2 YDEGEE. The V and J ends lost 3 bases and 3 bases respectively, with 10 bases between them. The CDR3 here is CASSWRDFNQPQHF. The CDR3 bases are TGTGCCAGCAGCTGGCGGGATTTCAATCAGCCCCAGCATTTT. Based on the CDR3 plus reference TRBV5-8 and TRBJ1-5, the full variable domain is EAGVTQSPTHLIKTRGQQATLRCSPISGHTSVYWYQQALGLGLQFLLWYDEGEERNRGNFPPRFSGRQFPNYSSELNVNALELEDSALYLCASSWRDFNQPQHFGDGTRLSIL.

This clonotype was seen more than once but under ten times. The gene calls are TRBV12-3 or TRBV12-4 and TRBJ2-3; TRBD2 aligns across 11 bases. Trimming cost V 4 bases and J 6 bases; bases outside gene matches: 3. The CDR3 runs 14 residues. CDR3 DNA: TGTGCCAGCAGTTCGGGACTAGCGGTGGATACGCAGTATTTT. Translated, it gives CASSSGLAVDTQYF.

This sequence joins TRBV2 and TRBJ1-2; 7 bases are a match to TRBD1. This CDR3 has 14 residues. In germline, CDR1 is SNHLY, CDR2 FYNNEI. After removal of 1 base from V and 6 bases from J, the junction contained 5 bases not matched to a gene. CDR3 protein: CASSEETQGDGYTF. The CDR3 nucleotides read TGTGCCAGCAGTGAAGAAACTCAGGGGGATGGCTACACCTTC. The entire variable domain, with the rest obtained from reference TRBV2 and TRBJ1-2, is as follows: EPEVTQTPSHQVTQMGQEVILRCVPISNHLYFYWYRQILGQKVEFLVSFYNNEISEKSEIFDDQFSVERPDGSNFTLKIRSTKLEDSAMYFCASSEETQGDGYTFGSGTRLTVV.

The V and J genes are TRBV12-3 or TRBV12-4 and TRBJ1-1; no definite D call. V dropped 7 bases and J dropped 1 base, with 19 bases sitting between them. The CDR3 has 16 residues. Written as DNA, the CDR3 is TGTGCCAGCAACCCCACCACCCACTCACCGAACACTGAAGCTTTCTTT. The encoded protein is CASNPTTHSPNTEAFF.

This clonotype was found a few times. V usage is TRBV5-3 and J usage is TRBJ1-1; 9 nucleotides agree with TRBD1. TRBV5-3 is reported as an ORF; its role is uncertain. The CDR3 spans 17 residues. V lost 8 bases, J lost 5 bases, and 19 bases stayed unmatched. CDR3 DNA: TGTGCCAGCACCCTCGGGGGACAGGGAGGGTTGGGAACTGAAGCTTTCTTT. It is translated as CASTLGGQGGLGTEAFF.

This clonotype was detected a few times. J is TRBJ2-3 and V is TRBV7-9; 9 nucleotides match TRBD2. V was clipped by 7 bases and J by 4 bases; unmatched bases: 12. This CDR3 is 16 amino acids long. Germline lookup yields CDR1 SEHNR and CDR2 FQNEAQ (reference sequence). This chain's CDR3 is CASNNAAGGFADTQYF. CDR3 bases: TGTGCCAGCAACAACGCGGCGGGAGGGTTCGCAGATACGCAGTATTTT.

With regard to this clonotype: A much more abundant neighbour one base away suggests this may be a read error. This chain's CDR3 is CASTSGSSYNEQFF. DNA of the CDR3: TGTGCCAGCACCTCGGGTAGCTCCTACAATGAGCAGTTCTTC. The rearrangement uses TRBV12-3 or TRBV12-4 and TRBJ2-1; no clear D. The CDR3 totals 14 residues. V dropped 7 bases and J dropped 0 bases, with 10 bases sitting between them.

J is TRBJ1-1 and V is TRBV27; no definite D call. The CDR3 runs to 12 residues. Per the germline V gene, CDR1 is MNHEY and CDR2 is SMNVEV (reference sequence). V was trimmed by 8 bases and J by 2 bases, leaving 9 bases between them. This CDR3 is CASWVGNTEAFF. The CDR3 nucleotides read TGTGCCAGCTGGGTGGGAAACACTGAAGCTTTCTTT.

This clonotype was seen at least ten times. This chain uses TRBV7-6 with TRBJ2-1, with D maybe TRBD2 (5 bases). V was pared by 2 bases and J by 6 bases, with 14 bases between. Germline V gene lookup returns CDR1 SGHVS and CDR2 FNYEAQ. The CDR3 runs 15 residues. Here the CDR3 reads CASSLWAAEANEQFF. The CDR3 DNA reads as TGTGCCAGCAGCTTATGGGCAGCGGAGGCCAATGAGCAGTTCTTC.

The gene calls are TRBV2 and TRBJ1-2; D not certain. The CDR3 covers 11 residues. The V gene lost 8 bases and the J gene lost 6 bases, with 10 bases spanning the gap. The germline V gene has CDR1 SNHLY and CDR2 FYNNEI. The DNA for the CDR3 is TGTGCCAGCGACGAACTGAATGGCTACACCTTC. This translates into CASDELNGYTF.

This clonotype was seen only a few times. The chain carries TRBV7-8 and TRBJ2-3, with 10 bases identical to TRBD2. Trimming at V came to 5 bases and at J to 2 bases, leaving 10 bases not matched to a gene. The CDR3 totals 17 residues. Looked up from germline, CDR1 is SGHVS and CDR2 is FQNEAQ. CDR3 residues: CASSTSSGTSDTDTQYF. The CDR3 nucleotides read TGTGCCAGCAGCACTTCCTCCGGGACTAGCGACACAGATACGCAGTATTTT. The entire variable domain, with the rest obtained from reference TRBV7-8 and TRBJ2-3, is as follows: GAGVSQSPRYKVAKRGQDVALRCDPISGHVSLFWYQQALGQGPEFLTYFQNEAQLDKSGLPSDRFFAERPEGSVSTLKIQRTQQEDSAVYLCASSTSSGTSDTDTQYFGPGTRLTVL.

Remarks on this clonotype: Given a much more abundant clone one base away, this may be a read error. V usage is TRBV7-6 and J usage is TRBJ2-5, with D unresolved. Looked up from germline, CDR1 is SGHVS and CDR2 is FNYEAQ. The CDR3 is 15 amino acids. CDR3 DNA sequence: TGTCCCAGCAGTTTAAGGCGGCTCCACCAAGAGACCCAGTACTTC. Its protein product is CPSSLRRLHQETQYF. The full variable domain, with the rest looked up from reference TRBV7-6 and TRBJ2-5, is GAGVSQSPRYKVTKRGQDVALRCDPISGHVSLYWYRQALGQGPEFLTYFNYEAQQDKSGLPNDRFSAERPEGSISTLTIQRTEQRDSAMYRCPSSLRRLHQETQYFGPGTRLLVL.

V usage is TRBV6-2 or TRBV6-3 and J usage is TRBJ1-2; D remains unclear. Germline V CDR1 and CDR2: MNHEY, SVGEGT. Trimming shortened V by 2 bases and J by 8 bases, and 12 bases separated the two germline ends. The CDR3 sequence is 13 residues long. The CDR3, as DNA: TGTGCCAGCAGTTACAATCCATCTGGGGGCTACACCTTC. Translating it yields CASSYNPSGGYTF.

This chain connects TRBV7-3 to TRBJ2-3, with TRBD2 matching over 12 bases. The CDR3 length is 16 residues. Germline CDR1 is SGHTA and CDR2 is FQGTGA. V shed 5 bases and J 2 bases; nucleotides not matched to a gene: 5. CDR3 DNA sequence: TGTGCCAGCAGCGGGCGACTAGCGGGGGCCACAGATACGCAGTATTTT. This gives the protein CASSGRLAGATDTQYF.

The CDR3 reads CASSSDGLVGGYLETQYF. The CDR3 DNA is TGTGCCAGCAGCTCGGACGGACTAGTGGGGGGATATCTGGAGACCCAGTACTTC. J is TRBJ2-5 and V is TRBV11-2; TRBD2 aligns across 7 bases. After removal of 4 bases from V and 5 bases from J, the junction contained 19 bases not matched to a gene. CDR1 is SGHAT, CDR2 FQNNGV, per germline. This CDR3 is built from 18 residues.

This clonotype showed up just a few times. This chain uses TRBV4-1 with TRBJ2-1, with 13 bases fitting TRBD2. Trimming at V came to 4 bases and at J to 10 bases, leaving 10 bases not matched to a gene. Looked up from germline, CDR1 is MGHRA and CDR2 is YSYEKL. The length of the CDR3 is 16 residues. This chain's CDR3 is CASSREGLAGREEQFF. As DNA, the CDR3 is TGCGCCAGCAGCCGAGAGGGACTAGCGGGGAGAGAGGAGCAGTTCTTC.

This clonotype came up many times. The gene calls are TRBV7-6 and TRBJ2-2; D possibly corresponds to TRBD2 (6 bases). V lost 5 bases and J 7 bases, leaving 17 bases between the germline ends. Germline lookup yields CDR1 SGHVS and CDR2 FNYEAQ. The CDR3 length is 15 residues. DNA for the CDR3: TGTGCCAGCAGCCGTGTGCGGGGTTCGAGCGGGGAGCTGTTTTTT. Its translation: CASSRVRGSSGELFF.